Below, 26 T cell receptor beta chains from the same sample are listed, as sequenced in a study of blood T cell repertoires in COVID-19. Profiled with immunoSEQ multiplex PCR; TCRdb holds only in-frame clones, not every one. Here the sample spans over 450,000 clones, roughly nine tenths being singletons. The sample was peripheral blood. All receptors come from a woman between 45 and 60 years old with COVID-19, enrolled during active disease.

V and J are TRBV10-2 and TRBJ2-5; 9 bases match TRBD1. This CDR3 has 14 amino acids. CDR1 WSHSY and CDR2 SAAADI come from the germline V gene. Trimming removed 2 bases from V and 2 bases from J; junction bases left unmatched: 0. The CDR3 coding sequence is TGCGCCAGCAGTGAGGACAGGGGGCAAGAGACCCAGTACTTC. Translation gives CASSEDRGQETQYF.

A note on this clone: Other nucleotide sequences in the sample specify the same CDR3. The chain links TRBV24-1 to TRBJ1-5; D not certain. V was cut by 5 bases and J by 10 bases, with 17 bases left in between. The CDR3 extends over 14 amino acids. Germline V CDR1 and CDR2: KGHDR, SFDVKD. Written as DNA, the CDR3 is TGTGCCACCAGTGGTGGAGCAGAAAGGCTACCCCAGCATTTT. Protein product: CATSGGAERLPQHF.

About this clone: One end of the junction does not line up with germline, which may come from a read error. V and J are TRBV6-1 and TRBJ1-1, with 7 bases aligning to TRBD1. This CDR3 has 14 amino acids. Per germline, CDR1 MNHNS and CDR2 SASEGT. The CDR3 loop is CASREGTVNTEAFF. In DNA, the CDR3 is TGTGCCAGCAGGGAAGGGACAGTGAACACTGAAGCTTTCTTT.

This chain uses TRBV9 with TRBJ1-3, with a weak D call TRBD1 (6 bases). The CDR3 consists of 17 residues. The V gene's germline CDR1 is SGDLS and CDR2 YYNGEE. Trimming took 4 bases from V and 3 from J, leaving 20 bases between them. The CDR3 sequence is CASSPSIIPGVGNTIYF. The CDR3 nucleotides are TGTGCCAGCAGCCCCAGTATCATCCCAGGGGTTGGAAACACCATATATTTT.

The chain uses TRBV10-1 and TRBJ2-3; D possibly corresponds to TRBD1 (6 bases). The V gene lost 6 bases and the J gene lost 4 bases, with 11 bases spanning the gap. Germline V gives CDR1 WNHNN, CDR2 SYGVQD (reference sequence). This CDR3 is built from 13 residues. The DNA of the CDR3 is TGCGCCAGCAGCGGACAGCCCTCAGATACGCAGTATTTT. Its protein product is CASSGQPSDTQYF.

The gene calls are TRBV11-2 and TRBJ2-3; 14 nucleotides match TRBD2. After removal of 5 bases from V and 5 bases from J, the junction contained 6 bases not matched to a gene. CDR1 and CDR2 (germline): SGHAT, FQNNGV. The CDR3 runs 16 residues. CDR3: CASSARLAGGQDTQYF. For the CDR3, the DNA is TGTGCCAGCAGCGCCCGACTAGCGGGGGGGCAAGATACGCAGTATTTT.

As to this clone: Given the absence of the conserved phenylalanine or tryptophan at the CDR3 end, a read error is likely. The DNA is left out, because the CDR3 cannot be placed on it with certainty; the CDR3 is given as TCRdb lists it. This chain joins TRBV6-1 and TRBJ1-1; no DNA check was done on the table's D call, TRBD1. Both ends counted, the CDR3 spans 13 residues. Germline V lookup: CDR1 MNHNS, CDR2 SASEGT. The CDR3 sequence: CASSEGTGGLPSN.

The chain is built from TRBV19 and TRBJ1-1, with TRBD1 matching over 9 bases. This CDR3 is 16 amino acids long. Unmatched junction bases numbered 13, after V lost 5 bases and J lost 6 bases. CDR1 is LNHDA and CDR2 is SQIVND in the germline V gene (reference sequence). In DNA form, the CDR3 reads TGTGCCAGTAGTGACCCCCGGACAGGGGCAGGGGCTGAAGCTTTCTTT. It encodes CASSDPRTGAGAEAFF. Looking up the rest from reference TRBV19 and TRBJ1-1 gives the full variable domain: DGGITQSPKYLFRKEGQNVTLSCEQNLNHDAMYWYRQDPGQGLRLIYYSQIVNDFQKGDIAEGYSVSREKKESFPLTVTSAQKNPTAFYLCASSDPRTGAGAEAFFGQGTRLTVV.

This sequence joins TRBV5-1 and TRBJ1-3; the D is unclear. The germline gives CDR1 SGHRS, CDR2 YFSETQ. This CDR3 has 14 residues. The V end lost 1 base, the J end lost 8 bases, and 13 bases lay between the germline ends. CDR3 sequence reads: CASSLNSPEDTIYF. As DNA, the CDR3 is TGCGCCAGCAGCTTGAACTCCCCGGAGGACACCATATATTTT.

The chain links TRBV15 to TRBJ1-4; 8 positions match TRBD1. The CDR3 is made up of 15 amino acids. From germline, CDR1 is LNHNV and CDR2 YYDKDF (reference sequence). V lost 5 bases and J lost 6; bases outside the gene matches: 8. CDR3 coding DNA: TGTGCCACCAGCTCGTTCAGGGGGCAGGATGAAAAACTGTTTTTT. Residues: CATSSFRGQDEKLFF.

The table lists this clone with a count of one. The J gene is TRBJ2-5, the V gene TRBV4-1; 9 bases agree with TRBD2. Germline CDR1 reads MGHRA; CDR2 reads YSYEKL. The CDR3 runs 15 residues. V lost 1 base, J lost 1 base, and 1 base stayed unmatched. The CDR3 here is CASSQVGLAQETQYF. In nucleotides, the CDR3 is TGCGCCAGCAGCCAAGTGGGACTAGCCCAAGAGACCCAGTACTTC.

In DNA form, the CDR3 reads TGTGCCAGCAGTACCGGGACAGGAAAGTACGAGCAGTACTTC. Protein sequence: CASSTGTGKYEQYF. The genes are TRBV6-5 and TRBJ2-7; 8 bases map to TRBD1. CDR3 length equals 14 residues. Germline V gene sequence: CDR1 MNHEY, CDR2 SVGAGI. V shed 5 bases and J 4 bases; nucleotides not matched to a gene: 7.

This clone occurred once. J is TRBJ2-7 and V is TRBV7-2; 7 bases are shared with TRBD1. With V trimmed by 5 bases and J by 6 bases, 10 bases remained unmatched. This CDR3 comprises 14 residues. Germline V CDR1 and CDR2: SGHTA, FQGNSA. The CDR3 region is CASSPNRGLGEQYF. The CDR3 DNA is TGTGCCAGCAGCCCAAACAGGGGTCTGGGCGAGCAGTACTTC.

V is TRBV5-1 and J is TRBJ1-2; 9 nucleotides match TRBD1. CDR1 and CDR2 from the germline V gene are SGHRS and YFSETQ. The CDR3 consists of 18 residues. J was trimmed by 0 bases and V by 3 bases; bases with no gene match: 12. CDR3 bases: TGCGCCAGCAGCTGGGGACAGGGACGGAGTCAACCTAACTATGGCTACACCTTC. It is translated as CASSWGQGRSQPNYGYTF. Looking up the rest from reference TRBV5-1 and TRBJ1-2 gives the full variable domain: KAGVTQTPRYLIKTRGQQVTLSCSPISGHRSVSWYQQTPGQGLQFLFEYFSETQRNKGNFPGRFSGRQFSNSRSEMNVSTLELGDSALYLCASSWGQGRSQPNYGYTFGSGTRLTVV.

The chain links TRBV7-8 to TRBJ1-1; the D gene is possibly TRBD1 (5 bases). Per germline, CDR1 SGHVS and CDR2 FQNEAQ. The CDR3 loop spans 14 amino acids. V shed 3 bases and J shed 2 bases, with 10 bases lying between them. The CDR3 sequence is CASSFTGQNTEAFF. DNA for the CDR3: TGTGCCAGCAGCTTCACAGGCCAAAACACTGAAGCTTTCTTT. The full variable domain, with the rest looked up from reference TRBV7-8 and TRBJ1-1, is GAGVSQSPRYKVAKRGQDVALRCDPISGHVSLFWYQQALGQGPEFLTYFQNEAQLDKSGLPSDRFFAERPEGSVSTLKIQRTQQEDSAVYLCASSFTGQNTEAFFGQGTRLTVV.

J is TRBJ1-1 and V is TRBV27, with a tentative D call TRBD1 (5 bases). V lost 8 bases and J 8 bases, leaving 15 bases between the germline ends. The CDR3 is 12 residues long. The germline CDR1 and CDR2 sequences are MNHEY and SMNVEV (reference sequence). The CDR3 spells CASFAGRQEAFF. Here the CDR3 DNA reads TGTGCCAGCTTCGCGGGGCGGCAGGAAGCTTTCTTT.

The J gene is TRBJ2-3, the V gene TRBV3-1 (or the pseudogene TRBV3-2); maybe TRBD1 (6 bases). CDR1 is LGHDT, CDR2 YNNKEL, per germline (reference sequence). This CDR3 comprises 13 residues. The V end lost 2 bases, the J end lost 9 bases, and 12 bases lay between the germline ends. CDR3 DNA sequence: TGTGCCAGCAGCCAAAACAGGGATGGGACGCAGTATTTT. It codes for CASSQNRDGTQYF.

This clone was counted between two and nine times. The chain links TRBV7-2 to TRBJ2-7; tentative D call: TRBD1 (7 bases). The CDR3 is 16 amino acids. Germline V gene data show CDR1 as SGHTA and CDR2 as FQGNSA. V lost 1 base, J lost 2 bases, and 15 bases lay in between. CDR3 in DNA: TGTGCCAGCAGCTTAGGATACAGGGGAGGAACCTACGAGCAGTACTTC. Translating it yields CASSLGYRGGTYEQYF.

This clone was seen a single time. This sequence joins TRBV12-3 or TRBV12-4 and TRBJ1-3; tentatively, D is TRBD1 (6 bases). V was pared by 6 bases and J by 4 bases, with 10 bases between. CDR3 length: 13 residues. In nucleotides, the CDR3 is TGTGCCAGCAGCACAGGGACCGGAAACACCATATATTTT. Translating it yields CASSTGTGNTIYF.

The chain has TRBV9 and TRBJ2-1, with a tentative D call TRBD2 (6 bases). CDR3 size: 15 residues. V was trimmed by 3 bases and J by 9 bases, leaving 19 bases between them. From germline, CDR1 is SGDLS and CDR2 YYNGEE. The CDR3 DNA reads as TGTGCCAGCAGCGATAGACGACTAGACGGGGGTGAGCAGTTCTTC. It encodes CASSDRRLDGGEQFF.

CDR3 nucleotide sequence: TGTGCTAGTGGCCCGGGTCTTGAGCAGCCCCAGCATTTT. Protein product: CASGPGLEQPQHF. The chain recombines TRBV12-5 with TRBJ1-5; D not certain. This CDR3 has 13 amino acids. V was trimmed by 6 bases and J by 7 bases, leaving 13 bases between them. The germline gives CDR1 LGHNT, CDR2 FRNRAP.

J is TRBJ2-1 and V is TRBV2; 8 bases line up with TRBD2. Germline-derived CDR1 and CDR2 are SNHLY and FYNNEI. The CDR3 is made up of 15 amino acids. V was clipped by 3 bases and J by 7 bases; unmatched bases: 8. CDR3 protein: CASSDGSGGPNEQFF. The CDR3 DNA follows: TGTGCCAGCAGTGATGGGTCGGGGGGGCCGAATGAGCAGTTCTTC.

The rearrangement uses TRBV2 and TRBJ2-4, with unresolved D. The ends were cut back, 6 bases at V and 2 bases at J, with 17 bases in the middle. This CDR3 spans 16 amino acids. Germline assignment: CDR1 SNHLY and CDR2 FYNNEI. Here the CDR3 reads CASRRRGTVTKNIQYF. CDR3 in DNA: TGTGCCAGCAGGAGGAGAGGTACCGTGACCAAAAACATTCAGTACTTC. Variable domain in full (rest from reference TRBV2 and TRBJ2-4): EPEVTQTPSHQVTQMGQEVILRCVPISNHLYFYWYRQILGQKVEFLVSFYNNEISEKSEIFDDQFSVERPDGSNFTLKIRSTKLEDSAMYFCASRRRGTVTKNIQYFGAGTRLSVL.

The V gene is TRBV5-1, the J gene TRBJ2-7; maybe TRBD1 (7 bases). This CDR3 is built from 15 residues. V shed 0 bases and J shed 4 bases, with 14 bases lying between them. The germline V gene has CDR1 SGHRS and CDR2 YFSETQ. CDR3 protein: CASSLAGGTNYEQYF. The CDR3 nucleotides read TGCGCCAGCAGCTTGGCAGGGGGGACGAATTACGAGCAGTACTTC.

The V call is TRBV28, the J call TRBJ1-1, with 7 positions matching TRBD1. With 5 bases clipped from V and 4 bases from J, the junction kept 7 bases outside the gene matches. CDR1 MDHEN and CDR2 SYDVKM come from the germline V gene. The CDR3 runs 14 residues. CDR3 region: CASSVRGSGTEAFF. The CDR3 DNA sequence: TGTGCCAGCAGTGTCAGGGGGTCGGGCACTGAAGCTTTCTTT.

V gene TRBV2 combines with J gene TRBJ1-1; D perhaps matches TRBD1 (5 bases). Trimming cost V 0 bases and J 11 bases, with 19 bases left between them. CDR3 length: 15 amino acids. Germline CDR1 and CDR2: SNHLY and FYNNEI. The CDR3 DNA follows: TGTGCCAGCAGTGAAGCGCTTCGACGGGAGGAGGGGGCTTTCTTT. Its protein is CASSEALRREEGAFF.